The rows below give T cell receptor beta chains drawn from one sample of a study of shared clonotypes between healthy human individuals. Measured with immunoSEQ multiplex PCR; TCRdb has only the in-frame clones, and not every one. Here the sample spans a few million clones, approximately 96% being singletons. What was sequenced was naive CD4+ T cells sorted from blood. Source of these receptors: a man aged 18 to 29 in good health. CDR3s include the opening cysteine and the closing phenylalanine or tryptophan. The D gene is left open where the match is weak. Size values are once, few and many counts, or a class for expanded clones, and some rows have none.

>TRBV28|few|TRBD1|TRBJ1-2
TGTGCCAGCAGGGGCACAGGGGCTAGCGGCTACACCTTC
CASRGTGASGYTF
>TRBV7-6|.|.|TRBJ2-3
TGTGCCAGCAGCTTTCGACTCAGCACAGATACGCAGTATTTT
CASSFRLSTDTQYF
>TRBV5-4|once|.|TRBJ1-6
TGTGCCAGCAGCTTGAGGGGTACGAATAATTCACCCCTCCACTTT
CASSLRGTNNSPLHF
>TRBV10-3|.|.|TRBJ1-1
TGTGCCATCAGCATAGTTGGACAGCTCACTGAAGCTTTCTTT
CAISIVGQLTEAFF
>TRBV7-9|.|TRBD1|TRBJ2-3
TGTGCCAGCACCGGACAGGGATTAGATACGCAGTATTTT
CASTGQGLDTQYF
>TRBV2|.|TRBD2|TRBJ2-3
TGTGCCAGCAGAAACCTAGCGGGGGGCGGAACAGATACGCAGTATTTT
CASRNLAGGGTDTQYF
>TRBV19|.|TRBD1|TRBJ2-7
TGTGCCAGTAGTACGACAGGGGGCAGCGAGCAGTACTTC
CASSTTGGSEQYF
>TRBV5-5|.|.|TRBJ2-7
TGTGCCAGCAGCTTCGGGCAGGGTAGCTCCTACGAGCAGTACTTC
CASSFGQGSSYEQYF
>TRBV7-2|.|.|TRBJ1-5
TGTGCCAGCAGTAGAGAGGGACAAACCAATCAGCCCCAGCATTTT
CASSREGQTNQPQHF
>TRBV30|once|.|TRBJ1-3
TGTGCCTGGAGTTTCACGGGATGGGGCACCATATATTTT
CAWSFTGWGTIYF
>TRBV6-5|.|.|TRBJ2-2
TGTGCCAGCAGGGAACAGGGTCTAGGGGCCGGGGAGCTGTTTTTT
CASREQGLGAGELFF
>TRBV4-1|.|TRBD1|TRBJ2-7
TGCGCCAGCAGCCAACTCCGGGACAGGGCAATATACGAGCAGTACTTC
CASSQLRDRAIYEQYF
>TRBV7-3|.|.|TRBJ2-3
TGTGCCAGCAGCTTAAGTTCCAGAACAGATACGCAGTATTTT
CASSLSSRTDTQYF
>TRBV10-1|.|TRBD2|TRBJ2-2
TGCGCCAGCAGTCCTAGCGGGACCGGGGAGCTGTTTTTT
CASSPSGTGELFF
>TRBV13|.|.|TRBJ2-7
TGTGCCAGCAGCTTAAGGGCGGGTGAGCCACCCTACGAGCAGTACTTC
CASSLRAGEPPYEQYF
>TRBV5-1|.|TRBD1|TRBJ1-1
TGCGCCAGCAGCTTGGACAGGGGGGCTGCCACTGAAGCTTTCTTT
CASSLDRGAATEAFF
>TRBV2|once|TRBD1|TRBJ2-7
TGTGCCAGCAGGCCCCCCAGGGACAGGCCCTACGAGCAGTACTTC
CASRPPRDRPYEQYF
>TRBV30|few|.|TRBJ1-2
TGTGCCTGGAGGGACCAGACAGGAGCTAACTATGGCTACACCTTC
CAWRDQTGANYGYTF